The 13 T cell receptor beta chains presented below share a single source sample, sequenced in a study of blood T cell repertoires in COVID-19. Sequenced by immunoSEQ multiplex PCR; TCRdb stores in-frame clones only, minus some. The sample yields about 84,000 clones, over 65% seen once. The source material was peripheral blood. Receptor source: a man between 50 and 59 years old with active or convalescent COVID-19.

The genes are TRBV9 and TRBJ2-7, with 8 bases identical to TRBD2. There are 14 residues in the CDR3. V trimming: 0 bases; J trimming: 2 bases; junction bases outside the gene matches: 1. From germline, CDR1 is SGDLS and CDR2 YYNGEE. The DNA for the CDR3 is TGTGCCAGCAGCGTAGGGCGGGGGGCCTACGAGCAGTACTTC. Protein sequence: CASSVGRGAYEQYF.

CDR3 DNA sequence: TGTGCCAGTAGTAGACAGACCAATGAGCAGTTCTTC. This gives the protein CASSRQTNEQFF. The genes are TRBV19 and TRBJ2-1; perhaps TRBD1 as D (5 bases). The CDR3 is 12 residues long. V was clipped by 4 bases and J by 6 bases, with 7 bases between them. Germline assignment: CDR1 LNHDA and CDR2 SQIVND (reference sequence).

The chain carries TRBV19 and TRBJ1-1, with D unresolved. Trimming left V 8 bases short and J 1 base short, with 11 bases between. There are 13 residues in the CDR3. Per germline, CDR1 LNHDA and CDR2 SQIVND (reference sequence). Here the CDR3 reads CASSQTKNTEAFF. CDR3 nucleotides: TGTGCCAGTTCGCAGACAAAGAACACTGAAGCTTTCTTT.

The chain uses TRBV19 and TRBJ1-5; tentatively, D is TRBD1 (6 bases). The germline CDR1 and CDR2 sequences are LNHDA and SQIVND (reference sequence). The CDR3 extends over 14 amino acids. Trimming shortened V by 5 bases and J by 4 bases, and 12 bases separated the two germline ends. The CDR3 is CASSRGGRNQPQHF. The CDR3, as DNA: TGTGCCAGTAGTCGGGGGGGGCGGAATCAGCCCCAGCATTTT.

Remarks on this clone: The same CDR3 arises from other DNA sequences in this sample as well. The chain recombines TRBV3-1 (or the pseudogene TRBV3-2) with TRBJ2-6; 9 bases line up with TRBD1. Per germline, CDR1 LGHDT and CDR2 YNNKEL (reference sequence). The CDR3 runs 18 residues. V was pared by 1 base and J by 0 bases, with 4 bases of the junction left unmatched. The CDR3 sequence is CASSQVGQGFSGANVLTF. As DNA, the CDR3 is TGTGCCAGCAGCCAAGTTGGACAGGGGTTCTCTGGGGCCAACGTCCTGACTTTC.

This clone was seen once. This sequence joins TRBV5-1 and TRBJ2-7; 11 bases line up with TRBD1. The CDR3 sequence is 17 residues long. The germline gives CDR1 SGHRS, CDR2 YFSETQ. With V trimmed by 4 bases and J by 5 bases, 14 bases remained unmatched. The CDR3: CASSPASGQGVPHEQYF. CDR3 nucleotide sequence: TGCGCCAGCAGCCCCGCGTCGGGACAGGGGGTCCCCCACGAGCAGTACTTC. Complete variable domain (other parts from reference TRBV5-1 and TRBJ2-7): KAGVTQTPRYLIKTRGQQVTLSCSPISGHRSVSWYQQTPGQGLQFLFEYFSETQRNKGNFPGRFSGRQFSNSRSEMNVSTLELGDSALYLCASSPASGQGVPHEQYFGPGTRLTVT.

The table lists this clone with many counts. The chain couples TRBV5-1 to TRBJ2-2; 9 bases agree with TRBD1. With 4 bases clipped from V and 10 bases from J, the junction kept 11 bases outside the gene matches. Per the germline V gene, CDR1 is SGHRS and CDR2 is YFSETQ. This CDR3 comprises 15 residues. The chain's CDR3 is CASSPGTGNGLELFF. CDR3 DNA sequence: TGCGCCAGCAGCCCCGGGACAGGGAATGGATTGGAGCTGTTTTTT.

This clone has only one observation. The chain links TRBV6-5 to TRBJ2-1, with TRBD2 as a possible D gene (6 bases). This CDR3 comprises 13 residues. Germline V lookup: CDR1 MNHEY, CDR2 SVGAGI. V lost 0 bases and J lost 9, with 9 bases in between. CDR3 coding DNA: TGTGCCAGCAGTTACTCGCGGGGAACTGAGCAGTTCTTC. Its protein is CASSYSRGTEQFF.

The chain employs TRBV19 and TRBJ2-1; D is perhaps TRBD1 (5 bases). V was shortened by 3 bases and J by 10 bases, with 7 bases between the two germline ends. From germline, CDR1 is LNHDA and CDR2 SQIVND (reference sequence). CDR3 size: 11 residues. CDR3 coding DNA: TGTGCCAGTAGTATTTGGGGCGAGCAGTTCTTC. Translating it yields CASSIWGEQFF.

In its sample, this clone was seen many times. V gene TRBV7-9 combines with J gene TRBJ1-6; D is possibly TRBD1 (6 bases). Trimming took 5 bases from V and 9 from J, leaving 17 bases between them. Germline CDR1 reads SEHNR; CDR2 reads FQNEAQ (reference sequence). The CDR3 runs 15 residues. For the CDR3, the DNA is TGTGCCAGCAGCCAAGCGGGGGGCCTCCCTTCACCCCTCCACTTT. It yields the protein CASSQAGGLPSPLHF.

In this sample, this clone turned up once. This chain uses TRBV15 with TRBJ2-1, with 7 bases matching TRBD1. This CDR3 region has 18 residues. Trimming took 0 bases from V and 3 from J; bases not matched to a gene: 11. The germline V gene has CDR1 LNHNV and CDR2 YYDKDF (reference sequence). This chain's CDR3 is CATSRDKSGRGYYNEQFF. CDR3 bases: TGTGCCACCAGCAGAGATAAGAGCGGCAGGGGGTACTACAATGAGCAGTTCTTC.

V and J are TRBV27 and TRBJ2-7, with a tentative D call TRBD1 (5 bases). The CDR3 has 14 amino acids. Trimming stripped 3 bases from V and 2 bases from J, with 11 bases between. Per the germline V gene, CDR1 is MNHEY and CDR2 is SMNVEV (reference sequence). CDR3 DNA sequence: TGTGCCAGCAGTTTGTCAGGGTCGACCTACGAGCAGTACTTC. Translated, it gives CASSLSGSTYEQYF.

The chain carries TRBV7-2 and TRBJ1-2, with TRBD1 as a possible D gene (5 bases). The V gene lost 1 base and the J gene lost 3 bases, with 12 bases spanning the gap. The CDR3 contains 15 residues. The germline CDR1 and CDR2 sequences are SGHTA and FQGNSA. In DNA form, the CDR3 reads TGTGCCAGCAGCTTAGTGGGAGGGGCCGACTATGGCTACACCTTC. Its protein product is CASSLVGGADYGYTF.